The 12 T cell receptor beta chains listed next were all sequenced from one sample in a study of blood T cell repertoires in COVID-19. TCRdb's table, derived via immunoSEQ multiplex PCR, lists solely in-frame clones and lacks some. The sample carries some 130,000 clones, about 92% recorded once. Source material: peripheral blood. The receptors were gathered from a man aged 55 to 70 with COVID-19, enrolled during active disease.

V gene TRBV28 combines with J gene TRBJ1-3; perhaps TRBD1 as D (5 bases). Germline assignment: CDR1 MDHEN and CDR2 SYDVKM. Trimming left V 6 bases short and J 4 bases short, with 16 bases between. This CDR3 comprises 15 residues. CDR3 residues: CASRPGLIAGNTIYF. For the CDR3, the DNA is TGTGCCAGCAGGCCGGGACTTATCGCCGGAAACACCATATATTTT.

This chain connects TRBV2 to TRBJ2-7; D not certain. The CDR3 contains 14 residues. V shed 5 bases and J shed 6 bases, with 17 bases lying between them. CDR1 SNHLY and CDR2 FYNNEI come from the germline V gene. CDR3 protein: CASSPLMRFVEQYF. The CDR3 DNA is TGTGCCAGCAGTCCCCTGATGCGCTTTGTCGAGCAGTACTTC.

The V gene is TRBV19, the J gene TRBJ2-1, with 9 nucleotides matching TRBD1. V shed 4 bases, J shed 9 bases, and the junction held 7 bases outside the gene matches. CDR3 length: 14 amino acids. Germline lookup yields CDR1 LNHDA and CDR2 SQIVND (reference sequence). In DNA, the CDR3 is TGTGCCAGTAGTACCCGGGACAGGGAAATTGAGCAGTTCTTC. Protein sequence: CASSTRDREIEQFF.

V and J are TRBV3-1 (or the pseudogene TRBV3-2) and TRBJ2-1; no clear D. Deletions cut 0 bases from V and 4 bases from J, with 7 bases between. Per germline, CDR1 LGHDT and CDR2 YNNKEL (reference sequence). This CDR3 region has 14 residues. CDR3 protein: CASSQESLYNEQFF. The CDR3 nucleotides are TGTGCCAGCAGCCAAGAAAGCCTTTACAATGAGCAGTTCTTC.

This chain connects TRBV3-1 (or the pseudogene TRBV3-2) to TRBJ2-2; TRBD1 matches 9 bases. The germline CDR1 and CDR2 sequences are LGHDT and YNNKEL (reference sequence). CDR3 length equals 13 residues. Trimming at V came to 5 bases and at J to 7 bases, leaving 2 bases not matched to a gene. CDR3 bases: TGTGCCAGCAGCGGGACAGGGAACGGGGAGCTGTTTTTT. It specifies CASSGTGNGELFF.

This clone occurred a few times. The chain employs TRBV18 and TRBJ1-4, with TRBD1 matching over 12 bases. J lost 5 bases, V lost 6 bases, and 19 bases had no gene match. CDR1 is KGHSH and CDR2 is LQKENI in the germline V gene. This CDR3 spans 20 amino acids. The CDR3 DNA follows: TGTGCCAGCTCGCTGCTTTCTCAACCGGGACAGGGGGCGCGAAATGAAAAACTGTTTTTT. Its protein is CASSLLSQPGQGARNEKLFF.

The rearrangement links TRBV28 to TRBJ2-7, with D perhaps matching TRBD2 (7 bases). The CDR3 length is 14 residues. Looked up from germline, CDR1 is MDHEN and CDR2 is SYDVKM. V gave up 8 bases and J gave up 3 bases, with 17 bases separating them. CDR3 residues: CASSRGDTIYEQYF. In nucleotides, the CDR3 is TGTGCCAGCTCCCGGGGGGACACAATCTACGAGCAGTACTTC.

The sample holds a few counts of this clone. The CDR3 loop is CASTTHAQGEKLFF. As DNA, the CDR3 is TGTGCCAGCACCACACATGCCCAGGGTGAAAAACTGTTTTTT. The chain is built from TRBV28 and TRBJ1-4; D perhaps matches TRBD1 (5 bases). The CDR3 contains 14 residues. Germline values: CDR1 MDHEN, CDR2 SYDVKM. The V and J ends lost 7 bases and 7 bases respectively, with 16 bases between them. Full variable domain (outside the CDR3, taken from reference TRBV28 and TRBJ1-4): DVKVTQSSRYLVKRTGEKVFLECVQDMDHENMFWYRQDPGLGLRLIYFSYDVKMKEKGDIPEGYSVSREKKERFSLILESASTNQTSMYLCASTTHAQGEKLFFGSGTQLSVL.

V and J are TRBV6-5 and TRBJ2-7; 9 nucleotides agree with TRBD2. The CDR3 is 14 amino acids. Unmatched junction bases numbered 2, after V lost 0 bases and J lost 5 bases. CDR1 and CDR2 from the germline V gene are MNHEY and SVGAGI. The CDR3 loop is CASSYSPSGNEQYF. The DNA for the CDR3 is TGTGCCAGCAGTTACTCGCCTAGCGGGAACGAGCAGTACTTC.

This clone was observed a single time. V gene TRBV5-1 combines with J gene TRBJ2-3; 8 bases fit TRBD1. The J segment lost 1 base and the V segment lost 4 bases, leaving 5 bases of the junction unmatched. Per the germline V gene, CDR1 is SGHRS and CDR2 is YFSETQ. The CDR3 sequence is 15 residues long. Here the CDR3 reads CASSTSTGGTDTQYF. The CDR3 nucleotides are TGCGCCAGCAGCACTTCGACAGGGGGCACAGATACGCAGTATTTT.

This chain connects TRBV14 to TRBJ2-3, with no clear D. The germline V gene encodes CDR1 SGHDN and CDR2 FVKESK. This CDR3 is built from 18 residues. V was shortened by 2 bases and J by 0 bases, with 18 bases between the two germline ends. The CDR3 DNA follows: TGTGCCAGCAGCCAATGGGCCGTGCCCCGGAAGAGCACAGATACGCAGTATTTT. Amino acid sequence: CASSQWAVPRKSTDTQYF.

This rearrangement joins TRBV25-1 to TRBJ1-4, with TRBD1 as a possible D gene (5 bases). The V end lost 4 bases, the J end lost 5 bases, and 14 bases lay between the germline ends. CDR1 is MGHDK, CDR2 SYGVNS, per germline. The CDR3 consists of 15 residues. CDR3 loop: CASSALSGGNEKLFF. DNA of the CDR3: TGTGCCAGCAGTGCGCTCAGCGGGGGAAATGAAAAACTGTTTTTT. Drawing the rest from reference TRBV25-1 and TRBJ1-4, the complete variable domain is EADIYQTPRYLVIGTGKKITLECSQTMGHDKMYWYQQDPGMELHLIHYSYGVNSTEKGDLSSESTVSRIRTEHFPLTLESARPSHTSQYLCASSALSGGNEKLFFGSGTQLSVL.